These 10 T cell receptor beta chains were all obtained from the same sample, sequenced in a study of CD8+ T cells in alopecia areata. Reverse transcription of extracted RNA yielded cDNA, which provided the sequencing template. Assay used: immunoSEQ multiplex PCR; TCRdb lists only in-frame clones, some missing. The data show 160,000 or so clones, about three fifths seen once. The sample's treatment: oral pan-JAK inhibitor, 5-10 mg twice daily. Here the sequenced sample was CD4+ T cells sorted from blood, taken at approximately week 60, from a patient treated with tofacitinib. These receptors originate from a human donor with alopecia areata.

The chain joins TRBV15 to TRBJ1-2, with D unresolved. V was trimmed by 0 bases and J by 3 bases, leaving 11 bases between them. The CDR3 has 15 residues. Germline V lookup: CDR1 LNHNV, CDR2 YYDKDF (reference sequence). Written as DNA, the CDR3 is TGTGCCACCAGCAGAGATCCAAGTTCCGACTATGGCTACACCTTC. Translating it yields CATSRDPSSDYGYTF. Together with reference TRBV15 and TRBJ1-2, the CDR3 gives the full variable domain: DAMVIQNPRYQVTQFGKPVTLSCSQTLNHNVMYWYQQKSSQAPKLLFHYYDKDFNNEADTPDNFQSRRPNTSFCFLDIRSPGLGDTAMYLCATSRDPSSDYGYTFGSGTRLTVV.

This clone was observed a handful of times. The rearrangement joins TRBV29-1 to TRBJ2-4; D not certain. The germline V gene encodes CDR1 SQVTM and CDR2 ANQGSEA. The V gene lost 4 bases and the J gene lost 0 bases, with 7 bases spanning the gap. This CDR3 is 13 amino acids long. CDR3 region: CSVADAAKNIQYF. The CDR3, as DNA: TGCAGCGTTGCGGATGCAGCCAAAAACATTCAGTACTTC.

The rearrangement links TRBV5-1 to TRBJ2-3, with D perhaps TRBD1 (8 bases). The ends were cut back, 4 bases at V and 4 bases at J, with 16 bases in the middle. CDR1 and CDR2 (germline): SGHRS, YFSETQ. The CDR3 has 15 amino acids. CDR3 sequence (DNA): TGCGCCAGCAGCCTCGGGGGGACAGGATCAGATACGCAGTATTTT. Encoded protein: CASSLGGTGSDTQYF.

This chain links TRBV7-9 with TRBJ2-5; TRBD1 aligns across 10 bases. V was clipped by 4 bases and J by 5 bases; unmatched bases: 7. From germline, CDR1 is SEHNR and CDR2 FQNEAQ (reference sequence). The CDR3 spans 15 residues. The CDR3, as DNA: TGTGCCAGCAGCTCTCAGACAGGGGGCGCGGAGACCCAGTACTTC. Translation: CASSSQTGGAETQYF.

The chain combines TRBV7-9 with TRBJ1-5, with a weak D call TRBD1 (5 bases). The CDR3 is 11 residues long. Germline-derived CDR1 and CDR2 are SEHNR and FQNEAQ (reference sequence). Trimming removed 8 bases from V and 5 bases from J, with 7 bases in between. Written as DNA, the CDR3 is TGTGCCAGCGGGGCCGATCAGCCCCAGCATTTT. Translation gives CASGADQPQHF.

In its sample, this clone was seen once. The CDR3 DNA reads as TGTGCCAGCTCAACTAACAATGAGCAGTTCTTC. Protein sequence: CASSTNNEQFF. The chain joins TRBV18 to TRBJ2-1, with D hard to call. Germline CDR1 and CDR2: KGHSH and LQKENI. The CDR3 contains 11 residues. V lost 5 bases and J lost 5, with 4 bases in between. Together with reference TRBV18 and TRBJ2-1, the CDR3 gives the full variable domain: NAGVMQNPRHLVRRRGQEARLRCSPMKGHSHVYWYRQLPEEGLKFMVYLQKENIIDESGMPKERFSAEFPKEGPSILRIQQVVRGDSAAYFCASSTNNEQFFGPGTRLTVL.

The chain is built from TRBV5-1 and TRBJ2-3, with TRBD2 as a possible D gene (5 bases). The CDR3 is 13 residues long. The V end was cut by 3 bases, the J end by 0 bases, with 5 bases between. Germline V gene lookup returns CDR1 SGHRS and CDR2 YFSETQ. DNA of the CDR3: TGCGCCAGCAGCTGGACTAGCACAGATACGCAGTATTTT. It specifies CASSWTSTDTQYF.

The chain links TRBV6-1 to TRBJ1-2; the D is unclear. Germline V gives CDR1 MNHNS, CDR2 SASEGT. Trimming pared 3 bases from V and 4 bases from J, leaving 18 bases between. The CDR3 has 16 residues. CDR3 in amino acids: CASSEGDGPHLYGYTF. CDR3 bases: TGTGCCAGCAGTGAGGGAGACGGACCTCACCTCTATGGCTACACCTTC.

This clone was picked up a small number of times. The chain joins TRBV5-1 to TRBJ2-7; no definite D call. The CDR3 runs to 13 residues. V lost 5 bases, J lost 5 bases, and 14 bases lay in between. Germline CDR1 reads SGHRS; CDR2 reads YFSETQ. The DNA for the CDR3 is TGCGCCAGCAGGTACGAACGGGTGGACGAGCAGTACTTC. As protein: CASRYERVDEQYF.

The rearrangement links TRBV15 to TRBJ1-2; possibly TRBD1 for D (6 bases). In germline, CDR1 is LNHNV, CDR2 YYDKDF (reference sequence). This CDR3 has 14 amino acids. The germline V and J ends were trimmed by 2 bases and 0 bases, with 7 bases remaining between them. The CDR3 DNA follows: TGTGCCACCAGCAGAACAGGGACTAACTATGGCTACACCTTC. It specifies CATSRTGTNYGYTF. Full variable domain (outside the CDR3, taken from reference TRBV15 and TRBJ1-2): DAMVIQNPRYQVTQFGKPVTLSCSQTLNHNVMYWYQQKSSQAPKLLFHYYDKDFNNEADTPDNFQSRRPNTSFCFLDIRSPGLGDTAMYLCATSRTGTNYGYTFGSGTRLTVV.